One T cell receptor beta chain is described in this entry. Its antigen is undetermined. The study ran its PCR with 60 Vbeta and 13 Jbeta primers. Using immunoSEQ multiplex PCR, the repertoire was profiled, and TCRdb retains in-frame clones only, with some absent. This sample has under 200,000 clones, with 70% to 80% found just once. This entry is derived from a study of cytomegalovirus exposure and HLA in healthy donors. Across the whole study: Earlier findings included approximately 120 million unique TCR beta sequences obtained from about 170 million T cells.

Donors were ostensibly healthy at sampling, although undocumented immune exposures were probable. The CDR3 sequence is 15 residues long. CDR1 and CDR2 from the germline V gene are MNHEY and SVGAGI. With V trimmed by 5 bases and J by 7 bases, 10 bases remained unmatched. General study results and limits: A later analysis linked a missense DCLRE1C variant to TCR beta V- and J-gene trimming.

The chain is built from TRBV6-5 and TRBJ1-2; 10 bases match TRBD1. The sequence was obtained from a man between 60 and 70 years old in good health and CMV-seronegative. Source material: PBMCs. CDR3 bases: TGTGCCAGCAGTCCTATCCTGACAGGGGGCTTTGGCTACACCTTC. Translated: CASSPILTGGFGYTF.